These T cell receptor beta chains were read from a single sample in a study of PD-L1 blockade in urothelial cancer. Generated by immunoSEQ multiplex PCR, the TCRdb table keeps only in-frame clones and is missing some. Here the sample spans more than 60,000 clones, around nine tenths being singletons. This specimen was PBMCs, taken around atezolizumab (anti-PD-L1) treatment. The receptors shown here come from a man between 60 and 70 years old with urothelial cancer. CDR3s include the opening cysteine and the closing phenylalanine or tryptophan. A D gene is named only where the DNA matches it firmly. Clone size, where shown, is once, few, many, or a class for clones that have expanded.

D	V	J	size	CDR3	DNA
TRBD1	TRBV9	TRBJ1-4	NA	CASSVGGQTEKLFF	TGTGCCAGCAGCGTAGGGGGACAGACTGAAAAACTGTTTTTT
NA	TRBV4-3	TRBJ1-3	once	CASSPEEITPSGNTIYF	TGCGCCAGCAGCCCCGAAGAGATAACGCCATCTGGAAACACCATATATTTT
TRBD1	TRBV2	TRBJ1-5	NA	CASSEEGTGAQHF	TGTGCCAGCAGTGAAGAGGGGACAGGGGCCCAGCATTTT
NA	TRBV7-9	TRBJ2-7	once	CASSAETDPPYEQYF	TGTGCCAGCAGCGCCGAGACTGATCCCCCCTACGAGCAGTACTTC
NA	TRBV30	TRBJ1-5	NA	CAWSVASKNQPQHF	TGTGCCTGGAGTGTGGCCTCCAAGAATCAGCCCCAGCATTTT
TRBD1	TRBV6-1	TRBJ1-4	NA	CASSERQGLFEKLFF	TGTGCCAGCAGTGAGAGACAGGGACTTTTCGAAAAACTGTTTTTT
NA	TRBV28	TRBJ1-1	NA	CASSSGGSLNTEAFF	TGTGCCAGCAGTTCGGGGGGCAGCCTGAACACTGAAGCTTTCTTT
TRBD1	TRBV6-6	TRBJ1-1	NA	CASNDRGPRDTEAFF	TGTGCCAGCAATGACAGGGGCCCCAGGGACACTGAAGCTTTCTTT
NA	TRBV5-1	TRBJ1-3	NA	CASSRDSGDGNTIYF	TGCGCCAGCAGCCGGGACTCCGGGGACGGAAACACCATATATTTT
TRBD1	TRBV13	TRBJ1-1	NA	CASSSLLPGGWNTEAFF	TGTGCCAGCAGCTCCCTCCTCCCAGGGGGCTGGAACACTGAAGCTTTCTTT
TRBD2	TRBV10-1	TRBJ2-7	NA	CASSEGTSVLLNF	TGCGCCAGCAGTGAGGGGACTAGCGTGCTACTGAACTTC
TRBD2	TRBV15	TRBJ2-1	once	CATSRDLPSGFYNEQFF	TGTGCCACCAGCAGAGATCTCCCTAGCGGCTTCTACAATGAGCAGTTCTTC
TRBD1	TRBV7-7	TRBJ2-3	once	CASSSGTGSTDTQYF	TGTGCTAGCAGCAGCGGGACAGGGAGCACAGATACGCAGTATTTT
NA	TRBV9	TRBJ2-1	NA	CASSDRFERPSAYNEQFF	TGTGCCAGCAGCGACAGATTCGAACGGCCTAGCGCCTACAATGAGCAGTTCTTC
NA	TRBV7-8	TRBJ1-1	NA	CASSSHRGLNTEAFF	TGTGCCAGCAGCTCCCATAGAGGGCTGAACACTGAAGCTTTCTTT
TRBD2	TRBV2	TRBJ2-7	NA	CASRDYSYEQYF	TGTGCCAGCCGGGACTACTCCTACGAGCAGTACTTC